What follows are 26 T cell receptor beta chains derived from one specimen sequenced in a study of regulatory T cells in long-lasting Graves disease. For TCR beta, libraries came from iRepertoire HTBI primers and Arm-PCR of CDR3 regions. TCRdb recomputed calls from the multiplex PCR reads with MiXCR, one row per CDR3 protein. Of roughly 500,000 distinct CDR3 sequences listed, around 20% are singletons. Documented time point: persistent/refractory GD, antithyroid drugs over 5 years with positive TRAb. The TCR library was made from RNA that had been extracted from PBMCs in TRIzol. This specimen was peripheral blood mononuclear cells (PBMCs), taken when the disease was refractory, from a patient treated with antithyroid drugs. The receptors stem from a female donor with Graves disease.

This clonotype showed up many times. V is TRBV6-2 or TRBV6-3 and J is TRBJ2-5; perhaps TRBD1 as D (6 bases). Looked up from germline, CDR1 is MNHEY and CDR2 is SVGEGT. V was trimmed by 7 bases and J by 5 bases, leaving 11 bases between them. The CDR3 contains 12 residues. CDR3 protein: CASIDRLETQYF. CDR3 sequence (DNA): TGTGCCAGCATAGACAGGTTGGAGACCCAGTACTTC.

J is TRBJ2-1 and V is TRBV9; D is unresolved. CDR3 size: 16 residues. V gave up 0 bases and J gave up 1 base, with 11 bases separating them. The germline V gene encodes CDR1 SGDLS and CDR2 YYNGEE. CDR3 protein: CASSVGRQNSYNEQFF. CDR3 nucleotide sequence: TGTGCCAGCAGCGTAGGCAGGCAAAATTCCTACAATGAGCAGTTCTTC.

This clonotype occurred many times. The genes are TRBV2 and TRBJ2-4; D possibly uses TRBD1 or TRBD2 (5 bases each). Per the germline V gene, CDR1 is SNHLY and CDR2 is FYNNEI. Trimming removed 3 bases at V and 8 bases at J, with 14 bases between. The CDR3 contains 14 residues. The CDR3 DNA reads as TGTGCCAGCAGTGAGGGACCCAGCGGAGACATTCAGTACTTC. Its translation is CASSEGPSGDIQYF.

In its sample, this clonotype was seen many times. This chain connects TRBV27 to TRBJ2-7; D ambiguous. Looked up from germline, CDR1 is MNHEY and CDR2 is SMNVEV (reference sequence). The V end was cut by 3 bases, the J end by 5 bases, with 11 bases between. This CDR3 is built from 13 residues. CDR3 bases: TGTGCCAGCAGTTTTGCGGTCTGGAACGAGCAGTACTTC. This codes for CASSFAVWNEQYF.

In this sample, this clonotype turned up a few times. The rearrangement links TRBV18 to TRBJ2-2; TRBD1 matches at 8 bases. With V trimmed by 1 base and J by 1 base, 2 bases remained unmatched. There are 16 residues in the CDR3. CDR1 is KGHSH and CDR2 is LQKENI in the germline V gene. The CDR3 region has the DNA TGTGCCAGCTCACCACAGGGGACAGGGAACACCGGGGAGCTGTTTTTT. This encodes CASSPQGTGNTGELFF.

The CDR3 nucleotides are TGCAGTGCTAGAGATATTCACACGGGTCTGGAGCAGTTCTTC. It codes for CSARDIHTGLEQFF. V usage is TRBV20-1 and J usage is TRBJ2-1; no firm D call. CDR1 is DFQATT and CDR2 is SNEGSKA in the germline V gene (reference sequence). The CDR3 consists of 14 residues. The V end lost 0 bases, the J end lost 10 bases, and 16 bases lay between the germline ends.

This clonotype was seen a few times. The V and J genes are TRBV4-1 and TRBJ1-2; 8 bases agree with TRBD1. Germline CDR1 and CDR2: MGHRA and YSYEKL. The CDR3 runs 19 residues. V shed 3 bases and J 3 bases; nucleotides not matched to a gene: 18. CDR3 protein: CASSHTKRTGILDHYGYTF. The DNA of the CDR3 is TGCGCCAGCAGCCATACAAAGAGGACAGGGATCTTGGATCACTATGGCTACACCTTC.

As for this clonotype: A much larger clone differs from this one at a single base, so this may be a read error. This chain joins TRBV10-2 and TRBJ2-2, with 8 bases aligning to TRBD1. Germline trimming cut 4 bases from V and 0 bases from J; bases unmatched to any gene: 13. Germline values: CDR1 WSHSY, CDR2 SAAADI. CDR3 length equals 19 residues. CDR3 DNA sequence: TGCGCCAGCAGTGGGATTGGGGCAGGGGGCCCGGCGAACACCGGGGAGCTGTTTTTT. Protein: CASSGIGAGGPANTGELFF.

This clonotype was recorded many times. The chain joins TRBV7-8 to TRBJ2-7; 7 bases are shared with TRBD2. Unmatched junction bases numbered 13, after V lost 2 bases and J lost 0 bases. The CDR3 length is 18 residues. Per the germline V gene, CDR1 is SGHVS and CDR2 is FQNEAQ. The CDR3 region has the DNA TGTGCCAGCAGCTTAAGTAGGGTGGGGACTATCCGCTCCTACGAGCAGTACTTC. This gives the protein CASSLSRVGTIRSYEQYF.

At least ten counts were recorded for this clonotype. The rearrangement links TRBV20-1 to TRBJ1-5; D is unresolved. The CDR3 contains 15 residues. Germline assignment: CDR1 DFQATT and CDR2 SNEGSKA (reference sequence). The V gene lost 5 bases and the J gene lost 0 bases, with 14 bases spanning the gap. The CDR3 DNA reads TGCAGTGCTCACGGCGGATTAGTTAGCAATCAGCCCCAGCATTTT. Protein sequence: CSAHGGLVSNQPQHF.

This clonotype was found a few times. The chain couples TRBV5-8 to TRBJ2-7, with TRBD1 as a possible D gene (5 bases). With 1 base removed from V and 3 bases from J, the gap between germline ends came to 20 bases. CDR1 and CDR2 from the germline V gene are SGHTS and YDEGEE. The CDR3 covers 17 residues. The CDR3 DNA is TGTGCCAGCAGCTTGTTGGGCGGAGCCAGGGCGAACTACGAGCAGTACTTC. It specifies CASSLLGGARANYEQYF.

This clonotype was seen many times. The chain is built from TRBV29-1 and TRBJ2-7; tentatively, D is TRBD2 (6 bases). V was clipped by 4 bases and J by 2 bases, with 12 bases between them. CDR3 size: 13 residues. Germline V gene data show CDR1 as SQVTM and CDR2 as ANQGSEA. CDR3 sequence reads: CSVGLSGAYEQYF. For the CDR3, the DNA is TGCAGCGTTGGTTTGTCGGGAGCCTACGAGCAGTACTTC.

The J gene is TRBJ1-1, the V gene TRBV28; 8 bases are a match to TRBD1. CDR3 length: 14 amino acids. V gave up 4 bases and J gave up 6 bases; unmatched junction bases: 7. Germline lookup yields CDR1 MDHEN and CDR2 SYDVKM. The CDR3 protein is CASSSQGADAEAFF. The CDR3 bases are TGTGCCAGCAGTTCTCAGGGGGCGGACGCTGAAGCTTTCTTT.

There are many counts of this clonotype. The rearrangement links TRBV20-1 to TRBJ1-1; TRBD1 is a possible D gene (5 bases). V was trimmed by 1 base and J by 1 base, leaving 16 bases between them. The CDR3 length is 16 residues. Germline-derived CDR1 and CDR2 are DFQATT and SNEGSKA (reference sequence). The CDR3 DNA is TGCAGTGCTAGAGTCCCCAACCGAGGGGCGAACACTGAAGCTTTCTTT. It encodes CSARVPNRGANTEAFF.

This chain uses TRBV15 with TRBJ1-2; TRBD1 agrees at 10 bases. The CDR3 is 15 amino acids. Germline CDR1 is LNHNV and CDR2 is YYDKDF (reference sequence). The trim removed 3 bases at V and 0 bases at J, leaving 1 base unmatched. The CDR3 loop is CATSRDRGTNYGYTF. DNA of the CDR3: TGTGCCACCAGCAGGGACAGGGGGACTAACTATGGCTACACCTTC.

The genes are TRBV29-1 and TRBJ1-1; TRBD1 is a possible D gene (5 bases). The CDR3 covers 13 residues. The germline CDR1 and CDR2 sequences are SQVTM and ANQGSEA. V gave up 3 bases and J gave up 1 base, with 9 bases separating them. The CDR3 reads CSVDGGTNTEAFF. As DNA, the CDR3 is TGCAGCGTTGACGGTGGGACGAACACTGAAGCTTTCTTT.

The sample holds many counts of this clonotype. The chain has TRBV12-3 or TRBV12-4 and TRBJ1-2; no firm D call. The CDR3 spans 12 residues. The V and J ends lost 6 bases and 7 bases respectively, with 12 bases between them. CDR3 protein: CASSQNLVGYTF. CDR3 nucleotides: TGTGCCAGCAGCCAAAACCTAGTTGGCTACACCTTC.

This clonotype was seen at least ten times. The chain carries TRBV7-6 and TRBJ1-1; 9 nucleotides align to TRBD1. This CDR3 region has 15 residues. Per the germline V gene, CDR1 is SGHVS and CDR2 is FNYEAQ. The ends lost 1 base at V and 4 bases at J; junction bases unmatched: 4. The CDR3: CASSLVETGGTEAFF. In nucleotides, the CDR3 is TGTGCCAGCAGCTTAGTCGAGACAGGGGGCACTGAAGCTTTCTTT.

This chain joins TRBV4-1 and TRBJ1-6, with TRBD1 matching 7 bases. V shed 4 bases, J shed 5 bases, and the junction held 5 bases outside the gene matches. The V gene's germline CDR1 is MGHRA and CDR2 YSYEKL. The CDR3 consists of 15 residues. CDR3 DNA sequence: TGCGCCAGCAGCCGTGGAGGGACAGATAATTCACCCCTCCACTTT. Translation gives CASSRGGTDNSPLHF.

This clonotype was recorded a few times. The chain carries TRBV14 and TRBJ1-1, with a tentative D call TRBD1 (5 bases). Germline V gene sequence: CDR1 SGHDN, CDR2 FVKESK. The CDR3 is made up of 13 amino acids. V was shortened by 4 bases and J by 9 bases, with 15 bases between the two germline ends. The CDR3 region is CASSRGQSYKAFF. CDR3 DNA sequence: TGTGCCAGCAGCCGAGGACAAAGTTACAAAGCTTTCTTT.

This clonotype has ten or more counts. The chain carries TRBV7-2 and TRBJ2-5; no clear D gene. The length of the CDR3 is 12 residues. V was clipped by 1 base and J by 5 bases, with 5 bases between them. Germline-derived CDR1 and CDR2 are SGHTA and FQGNSA. The CDR3 DNA reads TGTGCCAGCAGCTTAGTGTACGAGACCCAGTACTTC. Translated: CASSLVYETQYF.

This clonotype was seen many times. V and J are TRBV20-1 and TRBJ2-7; 11 bases agree with TRBD2. Germline assignment: CDR1 DFQATT and CDR2 SNEGSKA (reference sequence). J gave up 7 bases and V 3 bases, and 11 bases lay outside the gene matches. CDR3 length: 15 amino acids. CDR3 DNA: TGCAGTGCTAGTCGGCCTAGCGGGAGGTCCCGGGAGCAGTACTTC. This gives the protein CSASRPSGRSREQYF.

This clonotype came up a few times. The rearrangement joins TRBV20-1 to TRBJ1-6; D perhaps matches TRBD1 (6 bases). V shed 1 base and J shed 7 bases, with 17 bases lying between them. The CDR3 has 16 residues. Per the germline V gene, CDR1 is DFQATT and CDR2 is SNEGSKA (reference sequence). The DNA of the CDR3 is TGCAGTGCTAGAGGACGTACCGGGACACGGAATTCACCCCTCCACTTT. This gives the protein CSARGRTGTRNSPLHF.

The chain employs TRBV4-1 and TRBJ2-7; D remains ambiguous. Trimming pared 1 base from V and 1 base from J, leaving 8 bases between. This CDR3 has 14 amino acids. The germline V gene encodes CDR1 MGHRA and CDR2 YSYEKL. In nucleotides, the CDR3 is TGCGCCAGCAGCCAAGTTGCACAGTCCTACGAGCAGTACTTC. This translates into CASSQVAQSYEQYF.

V gene TRBV6-2 or TRBV6-3 combines with J gene TRBJ2-6; D gene ambiguous. Trimming pared 6 bases from V and 0 bases from J, leaving 9 bases between. This CDR3 is built from 15 residues. CDR1 is MNHEY, CDR2 SVGEGT, per germline. The CDR3 loop reads CASSHTASGANVLTF. The CDR3 region has the DNA TGTGCCAGCAGCCACACGGCCTCTGGGGCCAACGTCCTGACTTTC.

This clonotype has just a few counts. The chain links TRBV19 to TRBJ2-7; D is ambiguous. Per germline, CDR1 LNHDA and CDR2 SQIVND (reference sequence). Trimming stripped 0 bases from V and 4 bases from J, with 10 bases between. The CDR3 loop spans 14 amino acids. CDR3 region: CASSIDRSQYEQYF. DNA of the CDR3: TGTGCCAGTAGTATAGATCGGAGTCAGTACGAGCAGTACTTC.